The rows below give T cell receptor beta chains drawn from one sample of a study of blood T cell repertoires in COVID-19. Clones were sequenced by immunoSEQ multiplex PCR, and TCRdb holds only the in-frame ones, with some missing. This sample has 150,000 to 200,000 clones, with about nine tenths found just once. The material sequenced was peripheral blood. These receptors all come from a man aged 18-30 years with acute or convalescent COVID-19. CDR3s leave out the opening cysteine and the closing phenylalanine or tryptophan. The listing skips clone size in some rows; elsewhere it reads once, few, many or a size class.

CDR3aa: ASSSGVLWDTEAF
abundance: few
v_gene: TRBV5-1
j_gene: TRBJ1-1

CDR3aa: ASSLRDRSNSPLH
abundance: NA
v_gene: TRBV6-2/TRBV6-3
j_gene: TRBJ1-6

CDR3aa: SVSTPNTEAF
abundance: NA
v_gene: TRBV29-1
j_gene: TRBJ1-1

CDR3aa: ASSHPDLTTAEAF
abundance: NA
v_gene: TRBV6-5
j_gene: TRBJ1-1

CDR3aa: ASSGTGARDNEAF
abundance: NA
v_gene: TRBV7-9
j_gene: TRBJ1-1

CDR3aa: ASSLGQGSHQPQH
abundance: NA
v_gene: TRBV27
j_gene: TRBJ1-5

CDR3aa: ASSEAPAVGYT
abundance: NA
v_gene: TRBV2
j_gene: TRBJ1-2

CDR3aa: ASTDRETVGYEQY
abundance: NA
v_gene: TRBV6-5
j_gene: TRBJ2-7

CDR3aa: ATSDRGLAGDEQY
abundance: NA
v_gene: TRBV24-1
j_gene: TRBJ2-7

CDR3aa: ASSYSSGNTIY
abundance: NA
v_gene: TRBV18
j_gene: TRBJ1-3

CDR3aa: ASSRPDRGGYT
abundance: NA
v_gene: TRBV4-1
j_gene: TRBJ1-2

CDR3aa: ASSVGGIWIAYEQY
abundance: NA
v_gene: TRBV10-2
j_gene: TRBJ2-7

CDR3aa: ASSYKRQGVGYT
abundance: NA
v_gene: TRBV6-5
j_gene: TRBJ1-2

CDR3aa: SPRKQGHEKLF
abundance: NA
v_gene: TRBV29-1
j_gene: TRBJ1-4

CDR3aa: ASSLQGARAF
abundance: once
v_gene: TRBV7-9
j_gene: TRBJ1-1

CDR3aa: ASSIGQKYQETQY
abundance: NA
v_gene: TRBV19
j_gene: TRBJ2-5

CDR3aa: ASSQATGTNYGYT
abundance: NA
v_gene: TRBV4-2
j_gene: TRBJ1-2

CDR3aa: ASSLKGAENTEAF
abundance: NA
v_gene: TRBV18
j_gene: TRBJ1-1

CDR3aa: ASSLGLGATGYEQY
abundance: NA
v_gene: TRBV5-6
j_gene: TRBJ2-7

CDR3aa: ASSPPDSFTEQY
abundance: NA
v_gene: TRBV27
j_gene: TRBJ2-7